This entry describes one TCR beta chain. The target antigen is unknown. The authors drew 4.5 to 7 milliliters of peripheral blood at each of two time points. The TCR beta CDR3 region was amplified from genomic DNA, with two rounds of multiplex PCR being used for the amplification. With primers specific to each TRBV and TRBJ gene, the first-round PCR was performed. TCRdb itself ran the multiplex PCR reads through MiXCR, one entry per CDR3 protein. The profile shows under 30,000 distinct CDR3 sequences, approximately 31% of them singletons. The data were obtained in a study of prognosis after radiotherapy for stage I lung cancer. At the level of the study: There were no patients who received concurrent therapy with stereotactic body radiotherapy.

V lost 6 bases to trimming and J lost 1 base, with 13 bases between them. Germline V gene data show CDR1 as MNHEY and CDR2 as SVGEGT. The CDR3 runs to 14 residues. Study-wide points: Tumor-specific reactivity of the expanded TCR clones remained undetermined.

The sequence came from a donor at least 50 years old with non-small cell lung cancer. The chain carries TRBV6-2 or TRBV6-3 and TRBJ2-7; D is undetermined. The input for sequencing was PBMCs, taken before or after stereotactic body radiation therapy (not recorded which). The chain's CDR3 is CASRLYQESYEQYF. The DNA for the CDR3 is TGTGCCAGCAGGCTGTATCAGGAATCCTACGAGCAGTACTTC.